The present T cell receptor beta chain was sequenced within a study of blood T cell repertoires in COVID-19 (dated by TCRdb to the early 2020s). For the wider study: Collaborator samples came from the United States, Italy and Spain and covered acute and convalescent phases of COVID-19. A freely available public database, intended as a resource for researchers studying the immune response to SARS-CoV-2, is where the repertoires were released. Deeply sampled blood TCRbeta repertoires from subjects exposed to, actively infected with, or recovered from COVID-19 were included in the dataset. Sample metadata almost always included a de-identified subject ID, COVID-19 status, age in years and sex. The prospective study material was composed of cDNA or gDNA derived from T cells, B-cell-depleted T cells, or PBMCs. The samples were drawn from two sources: the first 160 participants of the ongoing ImmuneRACE study, and 1,254 subjects contributed by 6 global collaborators. Where available, HLA class I and class II types were taken from metadata supplied by the sample provider and were not determined by assay-based typing. Points the paper makes about the study in general: How much clinical and demographic metadata was included differed by source and by participant, and the metadata was provided uncurated.

The CDR3 covers 15 residues, taking in both the cysteine and the phenylalanine. The read is trimmed to its CDR3 DNA, 45 bases read in frame from base 1. The junction shows trimming of 2 bases on V and 7 bases on J, plus 12 bases between the germline ends. The CDR1 and CDR2 encoded by the germline V gene are ENHRY and SYGVKD. Of note for this clone: The antigen it binds to is not known. Per-base quality was not reported, and no clone a single base away is much larger than it.

Samples from volunteer blood donors who had recovered from COVID-19 were contributed by a second Seattle source. Whole blood was collected in K2EDTA tubes by collaborating institutions according to the institutions' own protocols. For TCRbeta analysis, collaborator samples were shipped as frozen whole blood, as isolated PBMCs, or as DNA extracted from either sample type. TCRbeta CDR3 regions were amplified from genomic DNA using the immunoSEQ Assay, a bias-controlled multiplex PCR. As for how the authors treated the data: The number of nucleated cells in each sample was estimated by amplification of reference gene primers within the assay. To quantify the absolute abundance of each unique TCRbeta CDR3 rearrangement, sequence reads were collapsed and filtered. For each sample, productive Simpson clonality was calculated as the square root of Simpson's diversity index across productive rearrangements. The clones in this table, taken by TCRdb from immuneACCESS, are in-frame only. Not every clone is retained; where verified, under half of the shortfall comes from an unresolved V gene, and the cause of the rest is unknown. V and J calls and clone size are as listed in that table; D and trimming were resolved from the DNA. Across this sample there are over 200,000 clones, with nearly 90% seen only once. 12% of the sample is taken by the ten largest.

Input material: peripheral blood. The TCR sequence derives from a woman under 30 who had recovered from COVID-19. The chain is encoded by TRBV10-3 joined to TRBJ1-6; TRBD1 could be the D gene, as 6 bases match. The CDR3 reads as follows: CAISERDKANSPLHF. In nucleotides, the sequence is TGTGCCATCAGTGAGAGGGACAAAGCGAATTCACCCCTCCACTTT.